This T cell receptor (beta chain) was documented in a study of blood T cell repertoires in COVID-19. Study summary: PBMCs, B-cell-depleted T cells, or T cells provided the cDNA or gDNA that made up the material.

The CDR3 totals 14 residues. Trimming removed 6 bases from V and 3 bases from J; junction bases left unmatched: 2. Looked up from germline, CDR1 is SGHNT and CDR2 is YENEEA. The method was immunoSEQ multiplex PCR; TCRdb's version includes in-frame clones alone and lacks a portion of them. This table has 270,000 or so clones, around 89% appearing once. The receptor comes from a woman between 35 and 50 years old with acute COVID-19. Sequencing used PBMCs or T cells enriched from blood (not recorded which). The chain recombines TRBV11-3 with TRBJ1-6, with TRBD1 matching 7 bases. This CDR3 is CASSRDSYNSPLHF. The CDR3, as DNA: TGTGCCAGCAGTCGGGACAGCTATAATTCACCCCTCCACTTT.